These 5 T cell receptor beta chains were sequenced from one sample in a study of tissue T cells after allogeneic stem cell transplantation. Some clones are missing from TCRdb's copy, which holds only in-frame ones; the method was immunoSEQ multiplex PCR. The sample lists about 1,400 clones; about 50% were seen once. Regarding time point: mouse harvest day 14 after allogeneic transplant. Mouse grafts combined 10^7 T-cell-depleted bone marrow cells with 10^6 splenic CD5+ T cells. Sequences were obtained from spleen. All receptors derive from a female BALB/c mouse given C57BL/6 T cells with graft-versus-host disease after an allogeneic hematopoietic cell transplant.

On this clone itself: Germline and genes: mouse. The CDR3 end falls 1 residue outside the read, so it is completed with the germline J gene. The chain is built from TRBV20 and TRBJ2-3; weak D call: TRBD1 (5 bases). CDR1 and CDR2 (germline): GFQATS, STVNSAI. V was shortened by 3 bases and J by 0 bases, with 10 bases between the two germline ends. The CDR3 covers 14 residues. CDR3 bases read: TGTGGTGCTAGTGTCAGGGTTAGTGCAGAAACGCTGTAT. Its protein is CGASVRVSAETLY. The CDR3 reads in full as CGASVRVSAETLYF. The entire variable domain, with the rest obtained from reference TRBV20 and TRBJ2-3, is as follows: GALVYQYPRRTICKSGTSMRMECQAVGFQATSVAWYRQSPQKTFELIALSTVNSAIKYEQNFTQEKFPISHPNLSFSSMTVLNAYLEDRGLYLCGASVRVSAETLYFGSGTRLTVL.

In the case of this clone: All gene names here are mouse names. The sequence runs out 1 residue before the end of the CDR3; the remainder is reconstructed from the germline J gene. The gene calls are TRBV4 and TRBJ1-3, with 10 bases identical to TRBD1. V was pared by 6 bases and J by 1 base, with 6 bases of the junction left unmatched. Germline CDR1 and CDR2: LGHDT and YNNKQL (reference sequence). The CDR3 contains 16 residues. Partial CDR3 DNA: TGTGCCAGCAGTGCCGGGACAGGGGCCTCTGGAAATACGCTCTAT. This gives the protein CASSAGTGASGNTLY. The whole CDR3 protein reads CASSAGTGASGNTLYF.

A few counts support this clone. Gene names and germline refer to mouse. Read sequence stops 1 residue before the CDR3 end, and the germline J gene provides the missing end. The sample carries other DNA sequences with the same CDR3. The V gene is TRBV3, the J gene TRBJ1-3; D is possibly TRBD1 (5 bases). The ends were cut back, 6 bases at V and 3 bases at J, with 12 bases in the middle. The germline CDR1 and CDR2 sequences are SNHLY and FYNGKV (reference sequence). There are 14 residues in the CDR3. The sequenced CDR3 bases are TGTGCCAGCAGTCTCCAGGGTATTGGAAATACGCTCTAT. It codes for CASSLQGIGNTLY. The CDR3 in its entirety is CASSLQGIGNTLYF.

Remarks on this clone: Any gene name here is a mouse gene name. The read finishes 1 residue shy of the CDR3 end, and the germline J gene is used to complete it. This chain joins TRBV26 and TRBJ1-6, with D possibly being TRBD1 (6 bases). TRBJ1-6 counts as an open reading frame of uncertain function. Germline lookup yields CDR1 KGHPV and CDR2 FQNQEV (reference sequence). CDR3 length: 13 amino acids. V lost 4 bases, J lost 9 bases, and 10 bases lay in between. CDR3 DNA (partial): TGTGCCAGCAGTCCGACAGGATTTTCGCCCCTCTAC. Translating it yields CASSPTGFSPLY. The complete CDR3 protein is CASSPTGFSPLYF.

As for this clone: Mouse gene names and germline throughout. The read falls 1 residue short of the CDR3 end, and the missing part is taken from the germline J gene. V usage is TRBV1 and J usage is TRBJ2-3, with 9 bases lining up with TRBD2. This CDR3 has 15 residues. Germline V gene data show CDR1 as NSQYPW and CDR2 as LRSPGD (reference sequence). Trimming cost V 6 bases and J 0 bases; bases outside gene matches: 4. Incomplete CDR3 DNA: TGCACCTGCAGCCAGACTGGGGGTAGTGCAGAAACGCTGTAT. It yields the protein CTCSQTGGSAETLY. The whole CDR3 region reads CTCSQTGGSAETLYF.